The rows below give T cell receptor beta chains drawn from one sample of a study of T cell responses to AZD1222 COVID-19 vaccine. The method was immunoSEQ multiplex PCR; TCRdb's version includes in-frame clones alone and lacks a portion of them. The repertoire holds fewer than 150,000 clones, with nearly 90% as singletons. Source: peripheral blood, taken 28 days after the second AZD1222 dose. Receptors were obtained from an adult who received the AZD1222 COVID-19 vaccine. Both conserved end residues are part of each CDR3. Fields, in order: J gene, D gene, V gene, clone size, CDR3 DNA, CDR3 protein. A D gene is named only where the DNA matches it firmly. Clone size is not always given. Where it is, it says once, few, many or a class for expanded clones.

J: TRBJ1-6
D: TRBD1
V: TRBV11-1
size: NA
DNA: TGTGCCAGCAGCCGGACAGGGAACAATTCACCCCTCCACTTT
CDR3: CASSRTGNNSPLHF

J: TRBJ2-5
D: TRBD1
V: TRBV28
size: NA
DNA: TGTGCCAGCAGTACGGGGACAGGGGACCTCGGGACCCAGTACTTC
CDR3: CASSTGTGDLGTQYF

J: TRBJ2-4
D: TRBD1
V: TRBV6-2/TRBV6-3
size: NA
DNA: TGTGCCAGCAGCCCGACAGGGGGCGGAAACATTCAGTACTTC
CDR3: CASSPTGGGNIQYF

J: TRBJ1-1
D: NA
V: TRBV12-5
size: NA
DNA: TGTGCTAGTGGTTTTTGGTACAGGGAGAACACTGAAGCTTTCTTT
CDR3: CASGFWYRENTEAFF

J: TRBJ1-2
D: TRBD1
V: TRBV27
size: NA
DNA: TGTGCCAGCAGTTCCTGGGGGGGACAGCTCCAGGGCTACACCTTC
CDR3: CASSSWGGQLQGYTF

J: TRBJ2-1
D: NA
V: TRBV27
size: NA
DNA: TGTGCCAGCAGACTAGGTAGTAATGAGCAGTTCTTC
CDR3: CASRLGSNEQFF

J: TRBJ1-5
D: TRBD1
V: TRBV6-5
size: NA
DNA: TGTGCCAGCAGATCACAGGGGTATGGCAATCAGCCCCAGCATTTT
CDR3: CASRSQGYGNQPQHF

J: TRBJ2-1
D: TRBD2
V: TRBV7-9
size: NA
DNA: TGTGCCAGCAGCCCGCAGGCGGTAACGGGAGGGCCCTCCTACAATGAGCAGTTCTTC
CDR3: CASSPQAVTGGPSYNEQFF

J: TRBJ2-3
D: NA
V: TRBV9
size: NA
DNA: TGTGCCAGCAGCCCACGGACAGTGCCCGGGGATACGCAGTATTTT
CDR3: CASSPRTVPGDTQYF

J: TRBJ1-5
D: NA
V: TRBV4-1
size: NA
DNA: TGCGCCAGCAGCCAACCTTGGGATCAGCCCCAGCATTTT
CDR3: CASSQPWDQPQHF

J: TRBJ1-2
D: NA
V: TRBV2
size: NA
DNA: TGTGCCAGCAGCGCGGGACGGTTCGGCTACACCTTC
CDR3: CASSAGRFGYTF

J: TRBJ2-7
D: NA
V: TRBV5-1
size: NA
DNA: TGCGCCAGCAGCCTGACAGGATCGAGCTCCTACGAGCAGTACTTC
CDR3: CASSLTGSSSYEQYF

J: TRBJ1-2
D: NA
V: TRBV5-1
size: NA
DNA: TGCGCCAGCAGGGCCGGTGGGGGCGGCTCTTATGGCTACACCTTC
CDR3: CASRAGGGGSYGYTF

J: TRBJ1-5
D: NA
V: TRBV18
size: once
DNA: TGTGCCAGCTCACCACGGTCAGGGATGCAGCCCCAGCATTTT
CDR3: CASSPRSGMQPQHF

J: TRBJ1-1
D: NA
V: TRBV20-1
size: NA
DNA: TGCAGCTCAGTAAAGAGCACTGAAGCTTTCTTT
CDR3: CSSVKSTEAFF

J: TRBJ1-5
D: NA
V: TRBV2
size: NA
DNA: TGTGCCAGCAGTCCTAGGTCAGATCAGCCCCAGCATTTT
CDR3: CASSPRSDQPQHF

J: TRBJ1-2
D: NA
V: TRBV12-3/TRBV12-4
size: NA
DNA: TGTGCCAGCAGTTTCAGTAGTAACTATGGCTACACCTTC
CDR3: CASSFSSNYGYTF

J: TRBJ1-2
D: NA
V: TRBV3-1/TRBV3-2
size: NA
DNA: TGTGCCAGCAGCCAAGAAGGCGGGGTTTTCGGTGGCTACACCTTC
CDR3: CASSQEGGVFGGYTF

J: TRBJ1-2
D: TRBD1
V: TRBV6-5
size: NA
DNA: TGTGCCAGCAGTTACTCGAGGACAGGCGGTGGCTATGGCTACACCTTC
CDR3: CASSYSRTGGGYGYTF

J: TRBJ2-7
D: TRBD2
V: TRBV7-6
size: NA
DNA: TGTGCCAGCAGCCAGTGGACTAGCGGGTCCTACGAGCAGTACTTC
CDR3: CASSQWTSGSYEQYF

J: TRBJ2-5
D: NA
V: TRBV7-3
size: NA
DNA: TGTGCCAGCAGCTTGGGGGGAGGAGAGACCCAGTACTTC
CDR3: CASSLGGGETQYF

J: TRBJ2-2
D: TRBD1
V: TRBV7-7
size: NA
DNA: TGTGCTAGCAGCCCCCGAGGACAGGCCTCGGGCACCGGGGAGCTGTTTTTT
CDR3: CASSPRGQASGTGELFF

J: TRBJ2-2
D: NA
V: TRBV12-3/TRBV12-4
size: NA
DNA: TGTGCCAGCAGTTTACACACCGGGGAGCTGTTTTTT
CDR3: CASSLHTGELFF

J: TRBJ1-5
D: NA
V: TRBV19
size: NA
DNA: TGTGCCAGTAGTTCGGCAGGGGCTGGCAATCAGCCCCAGCATTTT
CDR3: CASSSAGAGNQPQHF

J: TRBJ1-1
D: NA
V: TRBV4-3
size: NA
DNA: TGCGCCAGCAGCCAAGAAGCCTCGATAGGACTGGCGTCTTTCTTT
CDR3: CASSQEASIGLASFF

J: TRBJ1-1
D: NA
V: TRBV19
size: NA
DNA: TGTGCCAGTAGTATGAACGCTCGGAGGACTGAAGCTTTCTTT
CDR3: CASSMNARRTEAFF

J: TRBJ2-2
D: NA
V: TRBV7-2
size: once
DNA: TGTGCCAGCAGCTTAGGGGACCACACCGGGGAGCTGTTTTTT
CDR3: CASSLGDHTGELFF

J: TRBJ2-1
D: NA
V: TRBV10-2
size: NA
DNA: TGCGCCAGCAGCCGAGGGACCCCGGTGGGGAATGAGCAGTTCTTC
CDR3: CASSRGTPVGNEQFF

J: TRBJ1-1
D: NA
V: TRBV5-4
size: NA
DNA: TGTGCGACCCGGAGGGACACTGAAGCTTTCTTT
CDR3: CATRRDTEAFF

J: TRBJ1-6
D: NA
V: TRBV27
size: few
DNA: TGTGCCAGCAGTATCCGGGACACGGCTTCTTCACCCCTCCACTTT
CDR3: CASSIRDTASSPLHF

J: TRBJ2-1
D: NA
V: TRBV6-1
size: NA
DNA: TGTGCCAGCAGTCCCTCCGCGAACTCCTACAATGAGCAGTTCTTC
CDR3: CASSPSANSYNEQFF

J: TRBJ1-6
D: TRBD1
V: TRBV7-2
size: NA
DNA: TGTGCCAGCAGCCCTGACAGGGCCTATAATTCACCCCTCCACTTT
CDR3: CASSPDRAYNSPLHF

J: TRBJ1-2
D: TRBD1
V: TRBV6-5
size: NA
DNA: TGTGCCAGCAGTTACTCCGGACAGGGGGGCTATGGCTACACCTTC
CDR3: CASSYSGQGGYGYTF

J: TRBJ2-1
D: TRBD2
V: TRBV11-3
size: NA
DNA: TGTGCCAGCAGCTTTAGCGGGAGCTCCTACAATGAGCAGTTCTTC
CDR3: CASSFSGSSYNEQFF

J: TRBJ1-2
D: NA
V: TRBV6-5
size: NA
DNA: TGTGCCAGCGGGATTCACGGCTATGGCTACACCTTC
CDR3: CASGIHGYGYTF

J: TRBJ2-1
D: NA
V: TRBV24-1
size: few
DNA: TGTGCCACCAGTGACCCAAGGGAGGCCAATGAGCAGTTCTTC
CDR3: CATSDPREANEQFF

J: TRBJ2-1
D: NA
V: TRBV20-1
size: NA
DNA: TGCAGTCCAAGTGAGGCGGACGGAGGAGACTACAATGAGCAGTTCTTC
CDR3: CSPSEADGGDYNEQFF

J: TRBJ1-6
D: NA
V: TRBV7-2
size: NA
DNA: TGTGCCAGCAGCTTAAACGGCCGATATAATTCACCCCTCCACTTT
CDR3: CASSLNGRYNSPLHF

J: TRBJ2-3
D: TRBD2
V: TRBV5-1
size: NA
DNA: TGCGCCAGCAGCTTGGCGCGGCTAGCGGGGACAGATACGCAGTATTTT
CDR3: CASSLARLAGTDTQYF

J: TRBJ1-5
D: NA
V: TRBV18
size: NA
DNA: TGTGCCAGCTCACCTCGAGGACGTCAGCCCCAGCATTTT
CDR3: CASSPRGRQPQHF

J: TRBJ1-1
D: NA
V: TRBV4-3
size: once
DNA: TGCGCCAGCAGCCAAGCGACCCAGGGGAACACTGAAGCTTTCTTT
CDR3: CASSQATQGNTEAFF

J: TRBJ1-3
D: TRBD1
V: TRBV25-1
size: NA
DNA: TGTGCCAGCCGGGGGACAGGACAAGGAAACACCATATATTTT
CDR3: CASRGTGQGNTIYF

J: TRBJ1-3
D: NA
V: TRBV4-1
size: NA
DNA: TGCGCCAGCAGCCGAGCCGTGGGCCCTGGAAACACCATATATTTT
CDR3: CASSRAVGPGNTIYF

J: TRBJ2-7
D: NA
V: TRBV7-3
size: NA
DNA: TGTGCCAGCAGTCTCATGGAAGGGACCTACGAGCAGTACTTC
CDR3: CASSLMEGTYEQYF

J: TRBJ2-1
D: NA
V: TRBV19
size: NA
DNA: TGTGCCAGTAGTATAGATTCCCGGGGGAGCTCCTACAATGAGCAGTTCTTC
CDR3: CASSIDSRGSSYNEQFF

J: TRBJ2-7
D: NA
V: TRBV9
size: NA
DNA: TGTGCCAGCAGCCCTGCTTTGGGGGGCTACGAGCAGTACTTC
CDR3: CASSPALGGYEQYF

J: TRBJ2-1
D: NA
V: TRBV30
size: NA
DNA: TGTGCCTGGAGTCCTGCGCCAGGAGGCAATGAGCAGTTCTTC
CDR3: CAWSPAPGGNEQFF

J: TRBJ1-2
D: NA
V: TRBV10-3
size: NA
DNA: TGTGCCATCAGTGAGCAACAGGGCAGAGGCTACACCTTC
CDR3: CAISEQQGRGYTF

J: TRBJ1-2
D: NA
V: TRBV7-8
size: NA
DNA: TGTGCCAGCACCCCTAATGGAGGCTATGGCTACACCTTC
CDR3: CASTPNGGYGYTF